This T cell receptor (beta chain) emerged from a study of regulatory T cells in long-lasting Graves disease. The study's findings and limits: Accuracy was possibly reduced by small sample size. Relative to newly diagnosed Graves' patients, persistent ones had lower TCR diversity. It was in persistent disease that TRBV28, TRBJ1-2 and TRBJ2-5 were favored.

This clonotype was detected ten times or more. Its antigen is still unknown. The authors built TCR beta libraries using iRepertoire HTBI primers and Arm-PCR of CDR3 regions. MiXCR, run by TCRdb on the multiplex PCR reads, gives a single entry per CDR3 protein. The sample contains around 250,000 distinct CDR3 sequences, about 20% of which appear only once. The trim removed 5 bases at V and 7 bases at J, leaving 17 bases unmatched. There are 17 residues in the CDR3. The time point is: newly diagnosed GD, antithyroid drugs for less than 3 months. Scientists built the TCR library using RNA that was extracted from PBMCs. This sample also appeared in a second study, on T cells in Graves' hyperthyroidism and ophthalmopathy.

The TCR comes from a woman between 25 and 40 years old with Graves disease. The chain carries TRBV12-3 or TRBV12-4 and TRBJ2-1; 7 nucleotides match TRBD2. The sequences come from peripheral blood mononuclear cells (PBMCs), collected at new diagnosis, from a patient treated with antithyroid drugs. CDR3 in amino acids: CASSPTGWGGPHNEQFF. Here the CDR3 DNA reads TGTGCCAGCAGTCCCACTGGGTGGGGGGGTCCCCATAATGAGCAGTTCTTC.